This T cell receptor beta chain was captured in a study of blood T cell repertoires in COVID-19. The overall study: The samples span acute and convalescent COVID-19 from the United States, Italy and Spain. In each case, the material was cDNA or gDNA derived from T cells, B-cell-depleted T cells, or PBMCs.

Produced via immunoSEQ multiplex PCR; TCRdb's table is partial and in-frame only. The profile covers under 200,000 clones, with just under 85% appearing a single time and under 0.95% taken by the ten largest. The source is a man aged 55 to 70 with COVID-19, enrolled during active disease. The sample was peripheral blood.

CDR3 amino acids: CASSVSGENYGYTF. CDR3 nucleotide sequence: TGTGCCAGCAGCGTAAGCGGGGAAAACTATGGCTACACCTTC. The chain couples TRBV9 to TRBJ1-2, with D uncertain. The V end was cut by 1 base, the J end by 2 bases, with 9 bases between. The CDR3 extends over 14 amino acids. Germline CDR1 reads SGDLS; CDR2 reads YYNGEE.